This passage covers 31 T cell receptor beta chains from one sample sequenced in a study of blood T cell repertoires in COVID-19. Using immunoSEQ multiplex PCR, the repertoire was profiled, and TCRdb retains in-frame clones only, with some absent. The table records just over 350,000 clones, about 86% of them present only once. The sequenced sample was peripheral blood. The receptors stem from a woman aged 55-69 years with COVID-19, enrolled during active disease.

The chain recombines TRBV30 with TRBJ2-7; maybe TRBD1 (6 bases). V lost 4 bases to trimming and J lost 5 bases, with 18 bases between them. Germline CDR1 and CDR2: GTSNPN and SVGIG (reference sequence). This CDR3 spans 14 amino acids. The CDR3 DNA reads TGTGCCTGGACTGCTACAGGGTGGTCCCACGAGCAGTACTTC. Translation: CAWTATGWSHEQYF.

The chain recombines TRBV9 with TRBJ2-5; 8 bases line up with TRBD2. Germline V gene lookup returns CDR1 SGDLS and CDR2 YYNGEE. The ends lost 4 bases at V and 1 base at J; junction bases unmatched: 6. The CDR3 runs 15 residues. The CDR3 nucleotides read TGTGCCAGCAGCAGCCGGGGGGGGTCCCAAGAGACCCAGTACTTC. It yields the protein CASSSRGGSQETQYF.

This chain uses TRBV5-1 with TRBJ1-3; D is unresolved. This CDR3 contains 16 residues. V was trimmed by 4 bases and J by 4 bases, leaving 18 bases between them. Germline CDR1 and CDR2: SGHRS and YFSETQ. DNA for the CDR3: TGCGCCAGCAGCGTCGACGGGGTCGGGAGGGGAAACACCATATATTTT. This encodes CASSVDGVGRGNTIYF.

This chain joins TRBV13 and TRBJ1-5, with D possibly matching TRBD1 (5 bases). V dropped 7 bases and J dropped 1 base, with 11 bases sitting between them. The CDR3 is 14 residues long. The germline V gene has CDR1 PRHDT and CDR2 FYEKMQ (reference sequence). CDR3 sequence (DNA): TGTGCCAGCACGCAGGGTGCGAGCAATCAGCCCCAGCATTTT. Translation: CASTQGASNQPQHF.

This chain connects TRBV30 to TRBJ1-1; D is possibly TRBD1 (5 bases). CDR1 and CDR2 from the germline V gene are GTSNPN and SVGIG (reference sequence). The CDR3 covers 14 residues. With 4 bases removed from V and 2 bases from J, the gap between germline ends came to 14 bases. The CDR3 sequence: CAWIGGAGNTEAFF. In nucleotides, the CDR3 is TGTGCCTGGATCGGCGGGGCTGGAAACACTGAAGCTTTCTTT.

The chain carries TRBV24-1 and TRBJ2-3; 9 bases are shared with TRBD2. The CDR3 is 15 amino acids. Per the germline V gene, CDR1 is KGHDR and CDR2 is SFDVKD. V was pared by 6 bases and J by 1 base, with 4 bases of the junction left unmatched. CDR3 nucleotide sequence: TGTGCCACCAGTACTAGCGGGCGACGCACAGATACGCAGTATTTT. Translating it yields CATSTSGRRTDTQYF.

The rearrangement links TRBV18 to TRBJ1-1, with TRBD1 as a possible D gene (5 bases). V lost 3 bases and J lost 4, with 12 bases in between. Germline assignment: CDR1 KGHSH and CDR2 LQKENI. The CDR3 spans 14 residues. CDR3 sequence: CASSPTERFTEAFF. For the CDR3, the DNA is TGTGCCAGCTCACCGACAGAGAGGTTCACTGAAGCTTTCTTT.

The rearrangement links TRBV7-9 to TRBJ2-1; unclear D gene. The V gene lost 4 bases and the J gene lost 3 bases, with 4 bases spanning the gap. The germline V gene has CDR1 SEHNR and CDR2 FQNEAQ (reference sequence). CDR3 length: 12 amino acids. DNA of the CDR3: TGTGCCAGCAGCTCGGTCTACAATGAGCAGTTCTTC. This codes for CASSSVYNEQFF.

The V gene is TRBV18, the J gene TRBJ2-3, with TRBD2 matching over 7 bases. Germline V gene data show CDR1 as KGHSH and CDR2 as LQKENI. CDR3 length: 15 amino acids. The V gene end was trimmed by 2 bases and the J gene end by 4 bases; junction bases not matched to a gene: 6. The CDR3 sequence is CASSPGGERPDTQYF. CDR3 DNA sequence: TGTGCCAGCTCACCAGGGGGGGAACGCCCAGATACGCAGTATTTT.

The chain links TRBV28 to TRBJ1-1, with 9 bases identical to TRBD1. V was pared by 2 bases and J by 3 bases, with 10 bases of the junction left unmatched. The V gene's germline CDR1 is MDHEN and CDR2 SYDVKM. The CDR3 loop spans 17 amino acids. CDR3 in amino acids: CASSLGGQGWVDTEAFF. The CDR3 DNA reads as TGTGCCAGCAGTTTAGGGGGACAGGGTTGGGTGGACACTGAAGCTTTCTTT.

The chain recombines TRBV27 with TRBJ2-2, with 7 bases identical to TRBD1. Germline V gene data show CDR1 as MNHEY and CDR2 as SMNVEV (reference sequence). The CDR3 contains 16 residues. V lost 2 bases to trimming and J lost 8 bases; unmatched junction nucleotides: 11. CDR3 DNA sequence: TGTGCCAGCAGTTTACTCCGGGACAGATTTTGGGGGGAGCTGTTTTTT. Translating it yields CASSLLRDRFWGELFF.

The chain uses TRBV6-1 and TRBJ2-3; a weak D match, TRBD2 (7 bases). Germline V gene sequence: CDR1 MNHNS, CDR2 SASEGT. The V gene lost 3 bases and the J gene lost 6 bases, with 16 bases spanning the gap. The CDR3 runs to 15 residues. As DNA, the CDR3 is TGTGCCAGCAGTGACCGGTGGGGGGGCTCGGATACGCAGTATTTT. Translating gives CASSDRWGGSDTQYF.

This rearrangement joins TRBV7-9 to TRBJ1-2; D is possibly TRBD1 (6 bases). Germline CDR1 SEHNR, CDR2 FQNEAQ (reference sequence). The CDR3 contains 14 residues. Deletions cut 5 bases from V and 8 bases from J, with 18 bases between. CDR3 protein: CASSPVGGARGYTF. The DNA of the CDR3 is TGTGCCAGCAGCCCAGTCGGGGGGGCGAGAGGCTACACCTTC.

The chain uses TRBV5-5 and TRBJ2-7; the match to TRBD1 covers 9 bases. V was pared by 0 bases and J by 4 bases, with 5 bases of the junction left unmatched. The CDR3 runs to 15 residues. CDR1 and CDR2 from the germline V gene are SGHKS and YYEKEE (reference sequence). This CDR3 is CASSLEGQGWYEQYF. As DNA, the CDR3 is TGTGCCAGCAGCTTGGAAGGACAGGGGTGGTACGAGCAGTACTTC.

CDR3 amino acids: CASSLLGEVNYGYTF. CDR3 DNA sequence: TGTGCCAGCAGCCTCCTGGGGGAGGTTAACTATGGCTACACCTTC. This chain connects TRBV7-9 to TRBJ1-2; D is perhaps TRBD1 (5 bases). V lost 5 bases to trimming and J lost 1 base, with 14 bases between them. This CDR3 has 15 residues. Germline V gives CDR1 SEHNR, CDR2 FQNEAQ (reference sequence).

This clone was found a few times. In nucleotides, the CDR3 is TGTGCCTGGAGTGGGGCAGGGGGAATCAAAAACATTCAGTACTTC. It translates to CAWSGAGGIKNIQYF. V is TRBV30 and J is TRBJ2-4, with 7 bases matching TRBD1. The ends lost 1 base at V and 3 bases at J; junction bases unmatched: 6. CDR1 and CDR2 from the germline V gene are GTSNPN and SVGIG (reference sequence). The CDR3 sequence is 15 residues long.

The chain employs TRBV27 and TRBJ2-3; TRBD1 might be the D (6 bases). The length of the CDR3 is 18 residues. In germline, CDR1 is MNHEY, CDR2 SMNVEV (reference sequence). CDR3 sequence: CTVGSSLTGFYGTDTQYF. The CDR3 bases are TGTACCGTAGGCAGCAGTTTAACAGGGTTCTATGGCACAGATACGCAGTATTTT.

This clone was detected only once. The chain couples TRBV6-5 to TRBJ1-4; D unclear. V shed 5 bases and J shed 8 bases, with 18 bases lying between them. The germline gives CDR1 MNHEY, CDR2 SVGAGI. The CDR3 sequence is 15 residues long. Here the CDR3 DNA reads TGTGCCAGCAGTCCCCTCAACAGCGCGGGAGAAAAACTGTTTTTT. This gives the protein CASSPLNSAGEKLFF.

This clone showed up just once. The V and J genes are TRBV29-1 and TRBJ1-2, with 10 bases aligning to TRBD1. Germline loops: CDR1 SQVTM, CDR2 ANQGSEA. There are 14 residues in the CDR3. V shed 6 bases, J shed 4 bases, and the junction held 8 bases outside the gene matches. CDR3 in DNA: TGCAGCGTGGACCGACAGGGGGCGGTCTATGGCTACACCTTC. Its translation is CSVDRQGAVYGYTF. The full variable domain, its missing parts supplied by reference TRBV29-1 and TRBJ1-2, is SAVISQKPSRDICQRGTSLTIQCQVDSQVTMMFWYRQQPGQSLTLIATANQGSEATYESGFVIDKFPISRPNLTFSTLTVSNMSPEDSSIYLCSVDRQGAVYGYTFGSGTRLTVV.

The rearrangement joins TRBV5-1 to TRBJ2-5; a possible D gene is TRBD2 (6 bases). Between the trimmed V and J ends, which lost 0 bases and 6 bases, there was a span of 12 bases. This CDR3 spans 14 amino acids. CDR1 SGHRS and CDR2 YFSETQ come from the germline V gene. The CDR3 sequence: CASSLVPGRQTQYF. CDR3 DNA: TGCGCCAGCAGCTTGGTCCCAGGGAGGCAGACCCAGTACTTC.

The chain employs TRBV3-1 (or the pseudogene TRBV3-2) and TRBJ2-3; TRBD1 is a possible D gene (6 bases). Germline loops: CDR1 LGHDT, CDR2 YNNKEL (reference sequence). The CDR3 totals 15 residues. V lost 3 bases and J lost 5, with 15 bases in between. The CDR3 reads CASSHSGALGDTQYF. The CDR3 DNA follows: TGTGCCAGCAGCCACTCAGGGGCGCTGGGAGATACGCAGTATTTT.

The CDR3 nucleotides are TGTGCCAGCAGCTTGTCGGGGAGCGGGGGGGTCCCTACGCAGTATTTT. The encoded protein is CASSLSGSGGVPTQYF. The chain combines TRBV5-4 with TRBJ2-3; 10 bases are a match to TRBD2. Germline trimming cut 1 base from V and 8 bases from J; bases unmatched to any gene: 10. CDR1 and CDR2 (germline): SGHNT, YYREEE (reference sequence). This CDR3 is 16 amino acids long.

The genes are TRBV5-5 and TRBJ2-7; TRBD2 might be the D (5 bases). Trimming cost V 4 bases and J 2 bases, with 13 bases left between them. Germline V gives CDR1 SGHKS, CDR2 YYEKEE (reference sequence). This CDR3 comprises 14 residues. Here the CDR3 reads CASSARTGAYEQYF. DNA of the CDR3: TGTGCCAGCAGCGCGAGGACCGGGGCCTACGAGCAGTACTTC.

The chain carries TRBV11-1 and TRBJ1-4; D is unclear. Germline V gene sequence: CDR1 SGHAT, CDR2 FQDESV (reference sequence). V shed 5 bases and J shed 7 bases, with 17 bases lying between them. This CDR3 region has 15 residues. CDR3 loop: CASSPGPPGSEKLFF. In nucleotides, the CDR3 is TGTGCCAGCAGCCCCGGACCCCCGGGAAGTGAAAAACTGTTTTTT.

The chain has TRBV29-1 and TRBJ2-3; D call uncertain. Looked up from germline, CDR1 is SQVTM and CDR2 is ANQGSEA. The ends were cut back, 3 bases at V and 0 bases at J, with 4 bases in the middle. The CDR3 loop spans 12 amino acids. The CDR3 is CSVESSTDTQYF. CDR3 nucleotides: TGCAGCGTTGAGTCTAGCACAGATACGCAGTATTTT.

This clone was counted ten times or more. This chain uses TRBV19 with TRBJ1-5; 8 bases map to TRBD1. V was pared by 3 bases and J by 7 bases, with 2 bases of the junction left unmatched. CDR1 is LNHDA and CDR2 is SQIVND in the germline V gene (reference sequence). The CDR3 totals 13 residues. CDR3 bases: TGTGCCAGTAGTATGGACAGGGAGCAGCCCCAGCATTTT. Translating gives CASSMDREQPQHF.

The DNA of the CDR3 is TGCGCCAGCAGCCACGGGACAGGGGAAGAAAAACTGTTTTTT. It is translated as CASSHGTGEEKLFF. This chain connects TRBV5-1 to TRBJ1-4; 10 positions match TRBD1. Germline V gene sequence: CDR1 SGHRS, CDR2 YFSETQ. V was pared by 4 bases and J by 8 bases, with 5 bases of the junction left unmatched. The CDR3 consists of 14 residues. The entire variable domain, with the rest obtained from reference TRBV5-1 and TRBJ1-4, is as follows: KAGVTQTPRYLIKTRGQQVTLSCSPISGHRSVSWYQQTPGQGLQFLFEYFSETQRNKGNFPGRFSGRQFSNSRSEMNVSTLELGDSALYLCASSHGTGEEKLFFGSGTQLSVL.

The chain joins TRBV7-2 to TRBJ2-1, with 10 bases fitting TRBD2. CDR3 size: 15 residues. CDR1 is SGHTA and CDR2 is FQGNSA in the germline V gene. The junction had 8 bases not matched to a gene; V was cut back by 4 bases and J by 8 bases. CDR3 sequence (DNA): TGTGCCAGCAGCTGGAGCGGGGGGGCCCTCGATGAGCAGTTCTTC. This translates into CASSWSGGALDEQFF.

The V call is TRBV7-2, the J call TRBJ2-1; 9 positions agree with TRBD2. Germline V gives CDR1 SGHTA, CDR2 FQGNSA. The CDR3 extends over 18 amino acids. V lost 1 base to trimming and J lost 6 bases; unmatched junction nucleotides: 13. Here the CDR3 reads CASSLVLLAGSPANEQFF. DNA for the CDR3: TGTGCCAGCAGCTTAGTTTTGCTAGCGGGGTCCCCTGCCAATGAGCAGTTCTTC.

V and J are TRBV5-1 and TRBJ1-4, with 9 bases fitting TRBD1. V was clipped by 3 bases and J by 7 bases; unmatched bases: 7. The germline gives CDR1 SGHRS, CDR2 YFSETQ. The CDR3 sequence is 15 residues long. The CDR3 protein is CASSYDGTGSEKLFF. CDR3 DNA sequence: TGCGCCAGCAGCTATGACGGGACAGGGAGTGAAAAACTGTTTTTT.

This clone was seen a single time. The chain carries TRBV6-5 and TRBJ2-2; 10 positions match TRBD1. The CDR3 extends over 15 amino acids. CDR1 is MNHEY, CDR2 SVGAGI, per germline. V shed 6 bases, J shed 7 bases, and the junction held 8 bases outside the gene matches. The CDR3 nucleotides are TGTGCCAGCAGGCCGACAGGGGGCTTAGGCGGGGAGCTGTTTTTT. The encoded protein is CASRPTGGLGGELFF.